The T cell receptor beta chain under discussion was sequenced for a study of shared clonotypes between healthy human individuals. The protocol was immunoSEQ multiplex PCR, while the TCRdb copy is restricted to in-frame clones and leaves out a portion. The sample holds some 1.4 million clones, approximately 96% seen once. The CDR3 length is 15 residues. Trimming took 0 bases from V and 4 from J, leaving 13 bases between them. Germline V gives CDR1 SGHVT, CDR2 SQSDAQ. Sequences were obtained from naive CD4+ T cells sorted from blood. Subset specified: CD45RA+ positively selected. The chain couples TRBV7-4 to TRBJ2-7; a possible D gene is TRBD1 (6 bases). This clonotype was obtained from a man aged 25-45 years in good health. In DNA form, the CDR3 reads TGTGCCAGCAGCTTAGCTGCCTGGACAGCGTACGAGCAGTACTTC. This codes for CASSLAAWTAYEQYF.